This record concerns one TCR beta chain sequence. V was trimmed by 10 bases and J by 5 bases, leaving 17 bases between them. Germline lookup yields CDR1 LNHNV and CDR2 YYDKDF (reference sequence). The CDR3 loop spans 13 amino acids. Original data processing: Amplification with reference gene primers provided the estimates of nucleated cell counts. Clones were sequenced by immunoSEQ multiplex PCR, and TCRdb holds only the in-frame ones, with some missing. From that table come the V and J calls and clone size; the DNA was used to work out D and trimming. The table has around 220,000 clones, roughly 87% seen once. These data belong to a study of blood T cell repertoires in COVID-19. Study-level background: Sources were T cells, B-cell-depleted T cells, or PBMCs; the material itself was cDNA or gDNA.

Those who participated ranged in age from roughly 18 to 90 years and resided in about 24 US areas. Participant-reported clinical history was the basis for cohort assignment. This chain connects TRBV15 to TRBJ2-5; D gene ambiguous. This receptor was identified in a woman in her 30s with acute COVID-19. The sequencing sample was made of PBMCs or T cells enriched from blood (not recorded which). The CDR3 sequence: CAISISLLETQYF. As DNA, the CDR3 is TGTGCCATCAGTATCTCCCTCCTCGAGACCCAGTACTTC.